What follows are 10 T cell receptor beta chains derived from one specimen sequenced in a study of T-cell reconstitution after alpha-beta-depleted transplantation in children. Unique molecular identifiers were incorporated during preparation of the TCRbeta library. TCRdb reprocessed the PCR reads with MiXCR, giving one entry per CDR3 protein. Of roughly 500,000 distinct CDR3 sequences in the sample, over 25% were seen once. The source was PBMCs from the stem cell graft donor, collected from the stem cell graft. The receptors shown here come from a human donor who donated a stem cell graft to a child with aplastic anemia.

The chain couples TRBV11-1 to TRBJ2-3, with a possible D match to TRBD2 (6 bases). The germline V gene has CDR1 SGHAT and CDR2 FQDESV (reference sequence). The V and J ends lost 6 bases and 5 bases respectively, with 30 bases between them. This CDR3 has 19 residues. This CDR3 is CASSFPLRGIAETVDTQYF. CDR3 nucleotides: TGTGCCAGCAGTTTTCCCCTAAGAGGAATAGCGGAAACGGTAGATACGCAGTATTTT.

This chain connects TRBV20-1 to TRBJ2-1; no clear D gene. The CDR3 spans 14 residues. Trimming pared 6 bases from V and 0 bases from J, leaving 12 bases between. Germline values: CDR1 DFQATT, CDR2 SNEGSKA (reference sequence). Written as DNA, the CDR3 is TGCAGTGCCGCTACACTATCCTCCTACAATGAGCAGTTCTTC. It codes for CSAATLSSYNEQFF.

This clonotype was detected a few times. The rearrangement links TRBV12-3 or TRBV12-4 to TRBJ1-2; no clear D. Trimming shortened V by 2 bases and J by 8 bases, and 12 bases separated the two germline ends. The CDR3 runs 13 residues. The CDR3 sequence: CASSLPYLPGYTF. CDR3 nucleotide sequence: TGTGCCAGCAGTTTACCCTACCTCCCGGGCTACACCTTC.

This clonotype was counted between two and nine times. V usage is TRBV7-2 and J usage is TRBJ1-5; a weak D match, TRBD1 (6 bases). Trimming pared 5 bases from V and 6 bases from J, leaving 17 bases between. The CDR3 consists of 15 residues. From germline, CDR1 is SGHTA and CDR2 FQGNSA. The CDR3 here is CASSPRGGRGQPQHF. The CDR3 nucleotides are TGTGCCAGCAGCCCAAGAGGGGGAAGGGGTCAGCCCCAGCATTTT.

CDR3 sequence: CASSLMGLAGADTQYF. The CDR3, as DNA: TGTGCCAGCAGCTTAATGGGACTAGCGGGAGCAGATACGCAGTATTTT. The V and J genes are TRBV7-2 and TRBJ2-3; 14 bases are shared with TRBD2. V lost 2 bases to trimming and J lost 4 bases; unmatched junction nucleotides: 2. CDR1 and CDR2 (germline): SGHTA, FQGNSA. The length of the CDR3 is 16 residues.

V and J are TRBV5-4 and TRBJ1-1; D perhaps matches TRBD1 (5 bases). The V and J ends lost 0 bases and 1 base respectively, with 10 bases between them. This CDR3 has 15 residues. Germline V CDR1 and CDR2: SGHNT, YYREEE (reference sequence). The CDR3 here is CASSLAGTANTEAFF. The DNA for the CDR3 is TGTGCCAGCAGCTTGGCCGGGACGGCGAACACTGAAGCTTTCTTT.

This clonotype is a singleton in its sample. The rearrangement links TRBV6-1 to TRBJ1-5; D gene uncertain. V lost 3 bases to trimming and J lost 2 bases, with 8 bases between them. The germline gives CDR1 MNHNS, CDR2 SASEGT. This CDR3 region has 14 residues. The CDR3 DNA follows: TGTGCCAGCAGTGAGAGGACGGGCAATCAGCCCCAGCATTTT. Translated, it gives CASSERTGNQPQHF.

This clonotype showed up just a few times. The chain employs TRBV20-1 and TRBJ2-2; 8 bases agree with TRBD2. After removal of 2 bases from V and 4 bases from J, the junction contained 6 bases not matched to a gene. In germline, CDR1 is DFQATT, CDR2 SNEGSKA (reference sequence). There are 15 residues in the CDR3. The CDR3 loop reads CSARSAGAGTGELFF. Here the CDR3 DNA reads TGCAGTGCTAGATCAGCGGGAGCGGGCACCGGGGAGCTGTTTTTT.

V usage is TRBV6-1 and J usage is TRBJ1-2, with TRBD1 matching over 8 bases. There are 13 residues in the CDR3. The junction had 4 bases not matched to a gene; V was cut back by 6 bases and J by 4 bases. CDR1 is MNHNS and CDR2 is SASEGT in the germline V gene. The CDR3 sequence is CASSGQGSYGYTF. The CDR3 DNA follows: TGTGCCAGCAGCGGACAGGGTAGCTATGGCTACACCTTC.

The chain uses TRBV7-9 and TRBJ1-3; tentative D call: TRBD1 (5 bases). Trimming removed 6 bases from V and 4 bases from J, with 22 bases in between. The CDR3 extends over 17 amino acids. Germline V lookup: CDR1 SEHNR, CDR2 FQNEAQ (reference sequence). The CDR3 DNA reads TGTGCCAGCAGTCTCAGGACCCAACCGGGACCCGGAAACACCATATATTTT. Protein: CASSLRTQPGPGNTIYF.